This record looks at one TCR beta chain sequence and its context. This clone was picked up a small number of times. Its target antigen remains unknown. Qualities for individual bases were not recorded, and no much larger clone is one base off. This record comes from a study of T cells in tumors after PD-1 blockade (dated by TCRdb to about 2019). Regarding the research as a whole: Patients were excluded if they had prior checkpoint blockade, use of systemic immunosuppressants, or recent radiotherapy or other anti-cancer therapy within 4 weeks. Pembrolizumab 200 mg every 3 weeks or cemiplimab 350 mg every 2 weeks was administered to patients. Using site-matched tumors from BCC or SCC patients sampled before and after anti-PD-1 therapy, the study carried out paired single-cell RNA and TCR sequencing. An average of around 100,000 TCR templates (range 24,679-257,772) and approximately 38,000 unique clonotypes was obtained for peripheral blood samples. RECIST version 1.1 was the standard used to evaluate clinical response. While on anti-PD-1 treatment, some of the patients also continued taking daily vismodegib 150 mg. To compare clonotypes in blood and tumor, bulk TCR sequencing was done on 10 peripheral blood samples taken from roughly 5 patients. What the research found in general, with its limitations: About 41% of tumor TCR clonotypes were found in blood, and some novel exhausted tumor clones appeared in pre-treatment blood, suggesting peripheral recruitment. Where the novel T cell clones came from was not determined, and possible sources could include lymphoid organs or rare unexpanded clones inside the tumor or in the tumor periphery.

The CDR3 sequence holds 14 residues, the cysteine and phenylalanine included. Of all the DNA, just the CDR3 is kept, 42 bases in frame from base 1. The germline V gene provides CDR1 SGHRS and CDR2 YFSETQ. Trimming takes 4 bases from V and 8 bases from J, and the germline ends sit 16 bases apart. The time point label corresponds to: before anti-PD-1 therapy. Genomic DNA extracted from tumor biopsies or peripheral blood was used for bulk TCRbeta sequencing, with input ranging from roughly 616 ng to 6,500 ng. Histologically proven advanced or metastatic basal or squamous cell carcinoma was present in all patients, all of whom were poor candidates for surgical resection. Of the approximately eleven patients in the basal cell carcinoma cohort, several underwent bulk tumor TCR sequencing. The immunoSEQ platform was used for deep TCRbeta sequencing. The study's own analysis went as follows. Only productive rearrangements were exported from the immunoSEQ Analyzer for downstream analysis. Bulk TCRbeta clonotypes were assigned T cell phenotypes by matching to single-cell RNA+TCR-seq clones sharing the same TCRbeta sequence. Using bulk TCR sequencing data, clone enrichment in tumor was calculated by dividing a clone's tumor frequency by the same clone's PBMC frequency. TCRs were grouped by GLIPH into specificity groups, defined as clusters of distinct TCRs likely recognizing common antigens via shared CDR3 motifs. Imported from immuneACCESS, the table was reduced by TCRdb to in-frame sequences with V and J called. These copies leave out some clones; in studies compared against another copy, an unresolved V gene accounts for under half, and the cause of the remainder is not known. V, J and clone size derive from that table, while D and trimming were established from the DNA sequence. Counted in this sample were around 60,000 clones; about 82% of them appeared once. The top ten hold roughly 13% of the sample.

The chain joins TRBV5-1 to TRBJ2-1, with the D gene not confidently named. Sequences were derived from PBMCs, sampled before anti-PD-1 treatment. The receptor was derived from a human donor with basal cell carcinoma. The nucleotide sequence reads TGCGCCAGCAGCATGGGGAACTGGATTGATGAGCAGTTCTTC. It specifies CASSMGNWIDEQFF.